The next 14 T cell receptor beta chains were all read from a single sample in a study of radiotherapy plus CTLA-4 blockade in lung cancer. The assay was immunoSEQ multiplex PCR, and TCRdb's table has in-frame clones only and misses some. The profile shows about 95,000 clones, about four fifths of them singletons. Sequences were derived from peripheral blood, sampled from a patient treated with radiotherapy plus ipilimumab. The receptors derive from a human donor with non-small cell lung cancer who had stable disease on radiotherapy plus ipilimumab.

This clone was detected once. This chain uses TRBV6-6 with TRBJ2-3; 8 positions agree with TRBD1. Per germline, CDR1 MNHNY and CDR2 SVGAGI (reference sequence). Unmatched junction bases numbered 11, after V lost 5 bases and J lost 4 bases. There are 16 residues in the CDR3. The CDR3, as DNA: TGTGCCAGCAGTCCCCCGGACAGGGTAGTTTCAGATACGCAGTATTTT. This gives the protein CASSPPDRVVSDTQYF.

CDR3: CASITGGGGEKLFF. In nucleotides, the CDR3 is TGTGCCAGCATCACCGGGGGGGGAGGAGAAAAACTGTTTTTT. The J gene is TRBJ1-4, the V gene TRBV28; tentatively, D is TRBD1 (5 bases). Germline V lookup: CDR1 MDHEN, CDR2 SYDVKM. V was shortened by 7 bases and J by 8 bases, with 17 bases between the two germline ends. This CDR3 is built from 14 residues.

The chain employs TRBV6-5 and TRBJ1-3; D unresolved. Germline CDR1 reads MNHEY; CDR2 reads SVGAGI. The CDR3 is made up of 16 amino acids. The V gene lost 0 bases and the J gene lost 2 bases, with 11 bases spanning the gap. Here the CDR3 DNA reads TGTGCCAGCAGTTACTCGAGGGAACTGGCTGGAAACACCATATATTTT. This encodes CASSYSRELAGNTIYF.

In nucleotides, the CDR3 is TGTGCCAGCAGCGAGGGGCGTGGACCTCGCTCCGCCGAGCAGTACTTC. It specifies CASSEGRGPRSAEQYF. The rearrangement joins TRBV9 to TRBJ2-7; a weak D match, TRBD1 (5 bases). The V gene's germline CDR1 is SGDLS and CDR2 YYNGEE. The CDR3 contains 16 residues. The ends were cut back, 3 bases at V and 6 bases at J, with 22 bases in the middle.

The chain uses TRBV28 and TRBJ1-4; tentatively, D is TRBD1 (5 bases). Trimming cost V 7 bases and J 8 bases, with 17 bases left between them. The germline CDR1 and CDR2 sequences are MDHEN and SYDVKM. The CDR3 runs 14 residues. CDR3 bases: TGTGCCAGCATTGGGGGGGGTGGTAACGAAAAACTGTTTTTT. Translated, it gives CASIGGGGNEKLFF.

The chain carries TRBV6-1 and TRBJ1-3; D is possibly TRBD1 (5 bases). Trimming shortened V by 5 bases and J by 4 bases, and 21 bases separated the two germline ends. The germline V gene encodes CDR1 MNHNS and CDR2 SASEGT. This CDR3 has 17 residues. DNA of the CDR3: TGTGCCAGCAGTAAAGGGACGTCCGTCCCATCCGGAAACACCATATATTTT. The encoded protein is CASSKGTSVPSGNTIYF.

The chain combines TRBV7-6 with TRBJ2-5; no firm D call. The V end was cut by 0 bases, the J end by 3 bases, with 8 bases between. The germline gives CDR1 SGHVS, CDR2 FNYEAQ. The CDR3 consists of 14 residues. The CDR3 coding sequence is TGTGCCAGCAGCTTAGCGCTAACAGAAGAGACCCAGTACTTC. Translating it yields CASSLALTEETQYF.

The gene calls are TRBV25-1 and TRBJ2-5; 9 bases match TRBD2. The J call may be faulty, since TRBJ2-7 better matches the DNA end. This CDR3 is built from 16 residues. The germline V gene encodes CDR1 MGHDK and CDR2 SYGVNS. CDR3: CASSDWAGGAGYEQYF. In DNA form, the CDR3 reads TGTGCCAGCAGTGACTGGGCGGGGGGGGCCGGCTACGAGCAGTACTTC.

V and J are TRBV7-9 and TRBJ2-7; D possibly corresponds to TRBD2 (8 bases). The ends were cut back, 4 bases at V and 5 bases at J, with 27 bases in the middle. This CDR3 has 18 residues. Germline CDR1 and CDR2: SEHNR and FQNEAQ (reference sequence). CDR3 sequence: CASSSPGGGRAGAHEQYF. CDR3 coding DNA: TGTGCCAGCAGCTCCCCGGGAGGGGGCCGTGCGGGAGCCCACGAGCAGTACTTC.

The V call is TRBV27, the J call TRBJ2-2; 15 bases match TRBD2. The J segment lost 4 bases and the V segment lost 1 base, leaving 10 bases of the junction unmatched. Germline-derived CDR1 and CDR2 are MNHEY and SMNVEV (reference sequence). The CDR3 is made up of 20 amino acids. This CDR3 reads CASSLWGLAGGTGGTGELFF. DNA of the CDR3: TGTGCCAGCAGTTTATGGGGACTAGCGGGAGGCACCGGGGGCACCGGGGAGCTGTTTTTT.

This chain connects TRBV5-1 to TRBJ1-1, with D possibly being TRBD1 (5 bases). Germline-derived CDR1 and CDR2 are SGHRS and YFSETQ. There are 13 residues in the CDR3. Trimming took off 4 bases at V and 2 bases at J, with 9 bases between the two ends. The CDR3 here is CASSIRENTEAFF. The CDR3 nucleotides read TGCGCCAGCAGCATCAGGGAAAACACTGAAGCTTTCTTT. Complete variable domain (other parts from reference TRBV5-1 and TRBJ1-1): KAGVTQTPRYLIKTRGQQVTLSCSPISGHRSVSWYQQTPGQGLQFLFEYFSETQRNKGNFPGRFSGRQFSNSRSEMNVSTLELGDSALYLCASSIRENTEAFFGQGTRLTVV.

The gene calls are TRBV7-2 and TRBJ2-6; 10 positions match TRBD1. Germline V gives CDR1 SGHTA, CDR2 FQGNSA. The V gene end was trimmed by 5 bases and the J gene end by 4 bases; junction bases not matched to a gene: 2. CDR3 length: 15 amino acids. The CDR3 DNA sequence: TGTGCCAGCAGCAGGGACAGGGGAGGGGCCAACGTCCTGACTTTC. It codes for CASSRDRGGANVLTF. The full variable domain, completed using reference TRBV7-2 and TRBJ2-6, is GAGVSQSPSNKVTEKGKDVELRCDPISGHTALYWYRQSLGQGLEFLIYFQGNSAPDKSGLPSDRFSAERTGGSVSTLTIQRTQQEDSAVYLCASSRDRGGANVLTFGAGSRLTVL.

The chain is built from TRBV27 and TRBJ2-7, with D maybe TRBD2 (6 bases). The CDR3 runs to 14 residues. V was clipped by 6 bases and J by 0 bases, with 12 bases between them. The germline V gene encodes CDR1 MNHEY and CDR2 SMNVEV (reference sequence). CDR3 residues: CASRRLDGSYEQYF. As DNA, the CDR3 is TGTGCCAGCAGACGACTAGACGGCTCCTACGAGCAGTACTTC.

This chain joins TRBV6-5 and TRBJ1-3; D might be TRBD1 (6 bases). The CDR3 spans 14 residues. Trimming shortened V by 8 bases and J by 0 bases, and 11 bases separated the two germline ends. Germline values: CDR1 MNHEY, CDR2 SVGAGI. The DNA for the CDR3 is TGTGCCAGCTTCACAGGGAACTCTGGAAACACCATATATTTT. Its translation: CASFTGNSGNTIYF.